This TCR beta chain was sequenced in a study of blood T cell repertoires in COVID-19 (dated by TCRdb to the early 2020s). In the study overall: Samples covering the acute and convalescent phases of COVID-19 were provided by collaborators in the United States, Italy and Spain. The repertoires were made available in a free public database intended to serve as a resource for research on the immune response to SARS-CoV-2. The sample metadata nearly always contained a de-identified subject ID, COVID-19 status, age in years and sex. Samples came from the ongoing ImmuneRACE study (first 160 participants) plus 1,254 subjects from 6 global collaborators. The material from the prospective study consisted of cDNA or gDNA derived from T cells, B-cell-depleted T cells, or PBMCs. Where available, HLA class I and class II types were obtained from metadata supplied by the sample provider rather than from assay-based typing. Subjects who had been exposed to COVID-19, were actively infected with it, or had recovered from it provided the deeply sampled blood TCRbeta repertoires that made up the dataset. What the research found in general, with its limitations: Clinical and demographic metadata were provided uncurated, with the amount varying by source and participant.

About this clone: It lacks a known antigen. No qualities accompany the bases; no much larger clone lies one base away.

One collaborating source in Seattle enrolled patients during active infection and followed them longitudinally through the course of disease. Each collaborating institution followed its own protocols to collect whole blood in K2EDTA tubes. Collaborator samples were shipped for TCRbeta analysis as frozen whole blood, isolated PBMCs, or DNA extracted from either sample type. The V end loses 0 bases and the J end loses 5 bases, and a stretch of 6 bases separates them. The CDR3 holds 13 amino acids from the cysteine to the phenylalanine. The retained sequence is limited to the CDR3, 39 bases, with the frame set at the first base. CDR1 and CDR2 are drawn from the germline V gene (reference sequence): LGHDT, YNNKEL. TCRbeta CDR3 regions were amplified from genomic DNA by means of the immunoSEQ Assay, a bias-controlled multiplex PCR. Processing in the source paper ran as follows. The number of nucleated cells in each sample was estimated by amplification of reference gene primers within the assay. Sequence reads were collapsed and filtered to measure the absolute abundance of every unique TCRbeta CDR3 rearrangement. For each sample, productive Simpson clonality was calculated by taking the square root of Simpson's diversity index across productive rearrangements. TCRdb carries this immuneACCESS record with in-frame sequences only. Its versions omit some clonotypes, under half of them owing to an unresolved V gene in the studies checked, with the rest unexplained. V and J calls and clone size are given by that table; D and trimming were obtained from the DNA. The sample data list approximately 160,000 clones, and 85% to 95% of these were observed just once. The ten biggest clones cover approximately 2% of the sample.

This clonotype originated in a woman in her sixties or seventies with COVID-19, enrolled during active disease. This sequence uses TRBV3-1 (or the pseudogene TRBV3-2) and TRBJ2-3, and possibly TRBD1, on 5 matching bases. The specimen sequenced was peripheral blood. At the DNA level, the sequence is TGTGCCAGCAGCCAAGATAGGGGAGATACGCAGTATTTT. It encodes CASSQDRGDTQYF.